This T cell receptor beta chain comes out of a study of blood T cell repertoires in COVID-19. About the study: PBMCs, B-cell-depleted T cells, or T cells provided the cDNA or gDNA that made up the material.

Seattle researchers signed up patients amid active infection and tracked them longitudinally. Per the original data handling: The authors estimated nucleated cell counts from reference gene primer amplification. Here immunoSEQ multiplex PCR was the method, and the copy in TCRdb shows in-frame clones only, minus some. V, J and clone size are those of that table, while D and trimming were read from the DNA. The sample includes more than 300,000 clones, 88% seen only once; the top ten take about 1.5%. This CDR3 region has 15 residues. Germline V gene lookup returns CDR1 SGHRS and CDR2 YFSETQ. The junction had 3 bases not matched to a gene; V was cut back by 0 bases and J by 1 base.

Sequenced input: peripheral blood. The chain carries TRBV5-1 and TRBJ1-1, with 7 nucleotides matching TRBD1. This receptor was identified in a woman under 40 with COVID-19, enrolled during active disease. This CDR3 is CASSLAGGGNTEAFF. CDR3 nucleotide sequence: TGCGCCAGCAGCTTGGCAGGGGGAGGGAACACTGAAGCTTTCTTT.